The 6 T cell receptor beta chains listed next were all sequenced from one sample in a study of shared clonotypes between healthy human individuals. Data came from immunoSEQ multiplex PCR; TCRdb stores just in-frame clones and leaves some out. The sample includes about 1.1 million clones, about four fifths seen only once; the top ten take around 0.47%. The material sequenced was memory CD4+ T cells from PBMCs. The subset was: CD45RA-negative fraction. All receptors come from a young man in good health. Some clones in this sample may be carry-over from other donors' samples.

The chain links TRBV6-1 to TRBJ2-2; no firm D call. V lost 4 bases, J lost 4 bases, and 7 bases lay in between. Germline-derived CDR1 and CDR2 are MNHNS and SASEGT. The CDR3 covers 13 residues. CDR3: CASSVKATGELFF. The CDR3 region has the DNA TGTGCCAGCAGTGTGAAAGCCACCGGGGAGCTGTTTTTT.

This clone was detected only once. V and J are TRBV18 and TRBJ2-1; TRBD2 agrees at 10 bases. Germline values: CDR1 KGHSH, CDR2 LQKENI. The CDR3 totals 17 residues. With 4 bases clipped from V and 6 bases from J, the junction kept 12 bases outside the gene matches. CDR3 coding DNA: TGTGCCAGCTCACTCCTCGCGACGGGACTAGCGCCCAATGAGCAGTTCTTC. It yields the protein CASSLLATGLAPNEQFF. Based on the CDR3 plus reference TRBV18 and TRBJ2-1, the full variable domain is NAGVMQNPRHLVRRRGQEARLRCSPMKGHSHVYWYRQLPEEGLKFMVYLQKENIIDESGMPKERFSAEFPKEGPSILRIQQVVRGDSAAYFCASSLLATGLAPNEQFFGPGTRLTVL.

The chain uses TRBV28 and TRBJ1-5, with TRBD1 matching over 10 bases. Germline-derived CDR1 and CDR2 are MDHEN and SYDVKM. J lost 1 base, V lost 9 bases, and 9 bases had no gene match. This CDR3 comprises 16 residues. For the CDR3, the DNA is TGTGCCAGTCGGACAGGGGGAATGGTGAGCAATCAGCCCCAGCATTTT. Its protein product is CASRTGGMVSNQPQHF.

The rearrangement links TRBV27 to TRBJ2-2, with 8 bases fitting TRBD2. Germline CDR1 MNHEY, CDR2 SMNVEV (reference sequence). The CDR3 covers 17 residues. With 5 bases clipped from V and 3 bases from J, the junction kept 11 bases outside the gene matches. The CDR3 nucleotides are TGTGCCAGCAGTCTATGGACCGGGGGGGCTTACACCGGGGAGCTGTTTTTT. This translates into CASSLWTGGAYTGELFF.

The chain has TRBV11-1 and TRBJ1-1, with 8 bases matching TRBD1. Germline values: CDR1 SGHAT, CDR2 FQDESV (reference sequence). This CDR3 region has 14 residues. The J segment lost 4 bases and the V segment lost 4 bases, leaving 5 bases of the junction unmatched. CDR3 sequence: CASSSRDRSTEAFF. CDR3 bases: TGTGCCAGCAGCTCCCGGGACAGGTCCACTGAAGCTTTCTTT.

This clone was counted between two and nine times. The rearrangement links TRBV19 to TRBJ1-1; 9 positions agree with TRBD1. CDR1 and CDR2 from the germline V gene are LNHDA and SQIVND (reference sequence). The ends lost 6 bases at V and 5 bases at J; junction bases unmatched: 10. The CDR3 totals 15 residues. The CDR3 DNA reads as TGTGCCAGTAGGGACAGGGGCCATCGACAGACTGAAGCTTTCTTT. Translation gives CASRDRGHRQTEAFF.